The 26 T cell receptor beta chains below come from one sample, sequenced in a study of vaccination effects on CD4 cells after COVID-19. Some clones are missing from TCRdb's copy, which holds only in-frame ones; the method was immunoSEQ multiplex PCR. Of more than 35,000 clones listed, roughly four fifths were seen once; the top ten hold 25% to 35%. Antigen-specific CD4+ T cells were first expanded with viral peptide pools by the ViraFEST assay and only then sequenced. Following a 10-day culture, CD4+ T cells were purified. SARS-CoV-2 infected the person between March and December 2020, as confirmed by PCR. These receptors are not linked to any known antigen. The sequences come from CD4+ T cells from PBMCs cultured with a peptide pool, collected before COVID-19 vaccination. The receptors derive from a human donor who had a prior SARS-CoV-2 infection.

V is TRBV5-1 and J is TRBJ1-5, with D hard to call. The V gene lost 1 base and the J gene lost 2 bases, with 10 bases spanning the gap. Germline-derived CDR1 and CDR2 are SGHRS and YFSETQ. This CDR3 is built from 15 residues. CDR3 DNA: TGCGCCAGCAGCTTGTTAACAAGTGGCAATCAGCCCCAGCATTTT. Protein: CASSLLTSGNQPQHF.

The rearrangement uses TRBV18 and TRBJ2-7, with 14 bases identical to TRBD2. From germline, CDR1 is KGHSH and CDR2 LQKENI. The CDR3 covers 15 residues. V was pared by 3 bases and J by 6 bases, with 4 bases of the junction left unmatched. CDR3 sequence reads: CASSPGLAGAVEQYF. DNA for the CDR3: TGTGCCAGCTCACCGGGACTAGCGGGAGCTGTCGAGCAGTACTTC.

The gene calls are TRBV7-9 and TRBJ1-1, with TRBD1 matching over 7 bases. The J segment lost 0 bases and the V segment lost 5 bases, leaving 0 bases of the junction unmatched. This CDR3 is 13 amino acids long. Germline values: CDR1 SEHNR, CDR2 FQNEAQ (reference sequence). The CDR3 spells CASSRGLNTEAFF. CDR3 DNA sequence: TGTGCCAGCAGCAGGGGGCTGAACACTGAAGCTTTCTTT. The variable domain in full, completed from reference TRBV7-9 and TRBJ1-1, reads DTGVSQNPRHKITKRGQNVTFRCDPISEHNRLYWYRQTLGQGPEFLTYFQNEAQLEKSRLLSDRFSAERPKGSFSTLEIQRTEQGDSAMYLCASSRGLNTEAFFGQGTRLTVV.

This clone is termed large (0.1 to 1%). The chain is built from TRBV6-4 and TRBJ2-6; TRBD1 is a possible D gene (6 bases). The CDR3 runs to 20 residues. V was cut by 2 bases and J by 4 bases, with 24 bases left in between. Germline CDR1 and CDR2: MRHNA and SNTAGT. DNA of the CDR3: TGTGCCAGCAGTGACCCTAAGTTTTTGGGGGCGCTGAGGGGGGCCAACGTCCTGACTTTC. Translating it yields CASSDPKFLGALRGANVLTF.

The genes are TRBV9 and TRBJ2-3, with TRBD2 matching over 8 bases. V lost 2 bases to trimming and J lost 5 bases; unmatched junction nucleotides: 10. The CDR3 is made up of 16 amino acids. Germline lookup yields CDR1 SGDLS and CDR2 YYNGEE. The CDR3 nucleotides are TGTGCCAGCAGCGTGGCGGGGGGCAGCCTTGAAGATACGCAGTATTTT. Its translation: CASSVAGGSLEDTQYF.

The CDR3 loop reads CASSLGGYSGYTF. DNA for the CDR3: TGCGCCAGCAGCTTGGGGGGTTACAGTGGCTACACCTTC. The rearrangement links TRBV5-1 to TRBJ1-2; D is uncertain. Trimming removed 0 bases at V and 7 bases at J, with 10 bases between. The CDR3 sequence is 13 residues long. The germline CDR1 and CDR2 sequences are SGHRS and YFSETQ.

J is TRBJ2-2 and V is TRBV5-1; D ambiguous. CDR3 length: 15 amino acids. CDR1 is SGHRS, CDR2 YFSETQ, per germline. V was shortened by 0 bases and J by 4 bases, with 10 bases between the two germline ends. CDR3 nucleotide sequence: TGCGCCAGCAGCTTGGCTACCCTAGGCACCGGGGAGCTGTTTTTT. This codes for CASSLATLGTGELFF.

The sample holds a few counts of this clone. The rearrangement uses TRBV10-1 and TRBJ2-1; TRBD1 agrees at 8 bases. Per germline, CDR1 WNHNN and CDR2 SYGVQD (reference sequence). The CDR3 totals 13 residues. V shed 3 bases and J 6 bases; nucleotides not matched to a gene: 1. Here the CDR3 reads CASSDDRGNEQFF. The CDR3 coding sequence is TGCGCCAGCAGTGATGACAGGGGCAATGAGCAGTTCTTC.

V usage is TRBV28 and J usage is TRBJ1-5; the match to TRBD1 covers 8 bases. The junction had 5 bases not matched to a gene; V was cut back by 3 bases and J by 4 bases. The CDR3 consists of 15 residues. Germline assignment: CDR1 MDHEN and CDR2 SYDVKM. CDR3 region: CASSFQDRVNQPQHF. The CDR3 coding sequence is TGTGCCAGCAGTTTCCAGGACAGGGTGAATCAGCCCCAGCATTTT.

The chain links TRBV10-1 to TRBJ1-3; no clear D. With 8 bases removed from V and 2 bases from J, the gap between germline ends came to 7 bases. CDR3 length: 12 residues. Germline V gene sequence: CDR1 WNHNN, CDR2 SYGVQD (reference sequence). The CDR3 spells CASCRTGNTIYF. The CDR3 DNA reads TGCGCCAGCTGCAGGACTGGAAACACCATATATTTT.

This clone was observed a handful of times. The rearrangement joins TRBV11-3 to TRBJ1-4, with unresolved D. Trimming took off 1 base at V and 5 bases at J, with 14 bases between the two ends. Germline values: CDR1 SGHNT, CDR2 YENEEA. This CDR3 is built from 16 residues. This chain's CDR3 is CASSLVTGSLNEKLFF. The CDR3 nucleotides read TGTGCCAGCAGCTTAGTGACCGGGTCCCTAAATGAAAAACTGTTTTTT.

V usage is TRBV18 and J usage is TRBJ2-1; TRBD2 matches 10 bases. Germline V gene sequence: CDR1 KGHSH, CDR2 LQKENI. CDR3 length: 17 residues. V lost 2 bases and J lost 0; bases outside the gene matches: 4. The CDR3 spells CASSPVAGGRSYNEQFF. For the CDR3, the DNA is TGTGCCAGCTCACCAGTAGCGGGAGGCCGCTCCTACAATGAGCAGTTCTTC.

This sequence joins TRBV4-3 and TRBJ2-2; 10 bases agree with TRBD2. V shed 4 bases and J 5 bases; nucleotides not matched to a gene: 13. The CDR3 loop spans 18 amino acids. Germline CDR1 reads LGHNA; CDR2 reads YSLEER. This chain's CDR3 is CASSRISGRTGGTGELFF. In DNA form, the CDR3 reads TGCGCCAGCAGCCGTATTAGCGGGAGGACTGGGGGAACCGGGGAGCTGTTTTTT.

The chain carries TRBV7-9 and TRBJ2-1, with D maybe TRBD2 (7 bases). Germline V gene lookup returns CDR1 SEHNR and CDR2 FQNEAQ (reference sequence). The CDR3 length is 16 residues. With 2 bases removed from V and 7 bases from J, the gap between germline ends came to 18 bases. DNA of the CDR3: TGTGCCAGCAGCTTAAGGGGGGGGGACGTCCAAAATGAGCAGTTCTTC. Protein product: CASSLRGGDVQNEQFF.

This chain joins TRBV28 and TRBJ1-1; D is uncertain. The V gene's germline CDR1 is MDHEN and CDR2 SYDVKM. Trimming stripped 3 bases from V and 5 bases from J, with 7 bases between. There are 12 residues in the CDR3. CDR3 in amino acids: CASSFILTEAFF. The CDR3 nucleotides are TGTGCCAGCAGTTTCATCTTAACTGAAGCTTTCTTT. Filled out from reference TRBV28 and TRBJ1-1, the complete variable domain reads DVKVTQSSRYLVKRTGEKVFLECVQDMDHENMFWYRQDPGLGLRLIYFSYDVKMKEKGDIPEGYSVSREKKERFSLILESASTNQTSMYLCASSFILTEAFFGQGTRLTVV.

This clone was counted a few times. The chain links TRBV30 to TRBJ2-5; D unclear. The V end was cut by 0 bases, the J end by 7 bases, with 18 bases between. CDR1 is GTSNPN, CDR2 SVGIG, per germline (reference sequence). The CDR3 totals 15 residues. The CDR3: CAWSVIVPRYGTQYF. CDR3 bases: TGTGCCTGGAGTGTGATAGTCCCTCGTTATGGGACCCAGTACTTC.

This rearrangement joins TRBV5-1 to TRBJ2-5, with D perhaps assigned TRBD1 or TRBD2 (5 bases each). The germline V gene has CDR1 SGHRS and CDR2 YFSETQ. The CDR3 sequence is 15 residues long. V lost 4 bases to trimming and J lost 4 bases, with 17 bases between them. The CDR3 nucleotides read TGCGCCAGCAGCGTGACTGGGGGACGGACAGAGACCCAGTACTTC. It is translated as CASSVTGGRTETQYF.

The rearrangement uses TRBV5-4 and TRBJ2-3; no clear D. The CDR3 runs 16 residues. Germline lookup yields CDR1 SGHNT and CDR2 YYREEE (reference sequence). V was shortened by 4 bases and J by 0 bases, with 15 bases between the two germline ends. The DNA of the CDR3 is TGTGCCAGCAGCCAACACCTGAACCCTAGCACAGATACGCAGTATTTT. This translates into CASSQHLNPSTDTQYF.

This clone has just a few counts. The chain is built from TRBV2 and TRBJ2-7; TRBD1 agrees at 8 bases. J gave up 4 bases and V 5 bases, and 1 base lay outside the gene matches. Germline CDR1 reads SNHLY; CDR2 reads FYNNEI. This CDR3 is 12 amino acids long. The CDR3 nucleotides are TGTGCCAGCAGTCGGGACAGGTACGAGCAGTACTTC. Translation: CASSRDRYEQYF.

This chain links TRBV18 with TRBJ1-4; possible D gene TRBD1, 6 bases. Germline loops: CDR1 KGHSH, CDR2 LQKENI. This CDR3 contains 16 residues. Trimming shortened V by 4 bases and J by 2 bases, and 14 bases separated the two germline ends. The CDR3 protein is CASSLREQGTNEKLFF. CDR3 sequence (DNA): TGTGCCAGCTCACTCAGGGAACAGGGCACTAATGAAAAACTGTTTTTT.

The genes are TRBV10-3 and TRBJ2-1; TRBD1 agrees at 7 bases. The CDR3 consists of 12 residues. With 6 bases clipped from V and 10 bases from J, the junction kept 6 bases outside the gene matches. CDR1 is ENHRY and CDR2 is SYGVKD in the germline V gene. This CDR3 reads CAISLDRDEQFF. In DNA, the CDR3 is TGTGCCATCAGCCTTGACAGGGACGAGCAGTTCTTC.

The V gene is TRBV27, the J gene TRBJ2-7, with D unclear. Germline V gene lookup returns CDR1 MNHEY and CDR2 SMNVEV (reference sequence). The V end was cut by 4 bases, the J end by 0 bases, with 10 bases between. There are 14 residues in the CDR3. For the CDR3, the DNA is TGTGCCAGCAGTTCGGAAGGACCCTCCTACGAGCAGTACTTC. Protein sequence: CASSSEGPSYEQYF.

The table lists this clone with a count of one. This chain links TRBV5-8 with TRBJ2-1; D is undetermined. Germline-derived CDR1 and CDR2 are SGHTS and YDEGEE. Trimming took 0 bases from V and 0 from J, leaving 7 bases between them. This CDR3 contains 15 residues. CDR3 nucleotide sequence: TGTGCCAGCAGCTTGGACCCCAGCTCCTACAATGAGCAGTTCTTC. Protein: CASSLDPSSYNEQFF.

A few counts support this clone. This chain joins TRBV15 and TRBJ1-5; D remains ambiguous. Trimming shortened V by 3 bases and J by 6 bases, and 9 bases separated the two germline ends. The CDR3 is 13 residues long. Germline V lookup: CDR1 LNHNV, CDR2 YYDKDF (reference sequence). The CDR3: CATSRGRGQPQHF. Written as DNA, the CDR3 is TGTGCCACCAGCAGGGGCCGGGGTCAGCCCCAGCATTTT.

CDR3 DNA sequence: TGTGCCAGCAGCTTATCTTCGGGGAGTAATGAGCAGTTCTTC. Amino acid sequence: CASSLSSGSNEQFF. The chain employs TRBV7-3 and TRBJ2-1; D may be TRBD2 (5 bases). The CDR3 consists of 14 residues. Germline V CDR1 and CDR2: SGHTA, FQGTGA. V was cut by 2 bases and J by 7 bases, with 12 bases left in between.

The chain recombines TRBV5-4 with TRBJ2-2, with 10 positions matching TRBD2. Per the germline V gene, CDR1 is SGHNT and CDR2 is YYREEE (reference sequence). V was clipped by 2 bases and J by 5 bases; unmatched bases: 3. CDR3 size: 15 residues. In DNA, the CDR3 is TGTGCCAGCAGCTTCTCACTAGCGGGGACCGGGGAGCTGTTTTTT. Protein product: CASSFSLAGTGELFF.